These T cell receptor beta chains were read from a single sample in a study of Ad26.COV2.S vaccination and SARS-CoV-2 variants. Using immunoSEQ multiplex PCR, the repertoire was profiled, and TCRdb retains in-frame clones only, with some absent. This table has about 350,000 clones, about 90% appearing once. The material sequenced was peripheral blood, taken after recovery from COVID-19. These receptors all stem from a human donor who had recovered from COVID-19. Both conserved end residues are part of each CDR3. A D gene is named only where the DNA matches it firmly. Expanded clones are given a class, and other clones once, few, many or no size at all.

abundance	v_gene	j_gene	d_gene	CDR3aa	CDR3nt
.	TRBV19	TRBJ1-1	.	CATWIEAPYTEAFF	TGTGCCACCTGGATAGAGGCCCCATACACTGAAGCTTTCTTT
.	TRBV9	TRBJ1-2	TRBD1	CASSVGQGGYTF	TGTGCCAGCAGCGTCGGACAGGGTGGCTACACCTTC
.	TRBV19	TRBJ1-1	TRBD1	CASSMRDRAWGTEAFF	TGTGCCAGTAGTATGAGAGACAGGGCGTGGGGCACTGAAGCTTTCTTT
.	TRBV6-5	TRBJ1-1	.	CASKEQENTEAFF	TGTGCCAGCAAGGAACAGGAGAACACTGAAGCTTTCTTT
once	TRBV20-1	TRBJ1-6	.	CSASGEGASSYNSPLHF	TGCAGTGCTAGTGGGGAGGGCGCGAGCTCCTATAATTCACCCCTCCACTTT
.	TRBV15	TRBJ1-2	.	CATSIPHRRTNYGYTF	TGTGCCACCAGCATCCCCCATCGAAGAACTAACTATGGCTACACCTTC
.	TRBV5-1	TRBJ1-2	.	CASSRGHLYGYTF	TGCGCCAGCAGTAGGGGACACCTCTATGGCTACACCTTC
.	TRBV5-4	TRBJ2-1	TRBD1	CASRTQGEFYNEQFF	TGTGCCAGCAGAACTCAGGGGGAGTTCTACAATGAGCAGTTCTTC
.	TRBV9	TRBJ2-3	.	CASSSEGGASTDTQYF	TGTGCCAGCAGCTCGGAGGGGGGGGCTAGCACAGATACGCAGTATTTT
.	TRBV5-4	TRBJ2-1	TRBD2	CASSLGAGGNYNEQFF	TGTGCCAGCAGCTTGGGTGCGGGGGGAAACTACAATGAGCAGTTCTTC
few	TRBV5-1	TRBJ1-2	TRBD1	CASSLGGDRVYGYTF	TGCGCCAGCAGCTTGGGGGGCGACAGGGTCTATGGCTACACCTTC
.	TRBV5-1	TRBJ2-7	.	CASSPGPSEQYF	TGCGCCAGCAGCCCCGGACCTTCCGAGCAGTACTTC
.	TRBV9	TRBJ2-5	.	CASGRDWGETQYF	TGTGCCAGCGGCCGGGATTGGGGAGAGACCCAGTACTTC
.	TRBV9	TRBJ2-3	TRBD2	CASSVLGGGASDTQYF	TGTGCCAGCAGCGTATTGGGCGGGGGGGCATCAGATACGCAGTATTTT
.	TRBV6-5	TRBJ2-7	TRBD2	CATAQLAGTYEQYF	TGTGCCACAGCCCAACTAGCGGGAACCTACGAGCAGTACTTC
.	TRBV5-1	TRBJ2-7	.	CASSLASGSYEQYF	TGCGCCAGCAGCTTGGCCTCGGGCAGCTACGAGCAGTACTTC
.	TRBV5-6	TRBJ1-1	.	CASSWRAGTGTEAFF	TGTGCCAGCAGCTGGAGGGCAGGGACGGGGACTGAAGCTTTCTTT
.	TRBV6-5	TRBJ2-5	.	CASSYYEGLETQYF	TGTGCCAGCAGTTATTACGAGGGCCTCGAGACCCAGTACTTC
.	TRBV7-9	TRBJ2-2	.	CASSLPVNTGELFF	TGTGCCAGCAGCTTACCTGTGAACACCGGGGAGCTGTTTTTT